The 13 T cell receptor beta chains presented below share a single source sample, sequenced in a study of PD-1 blockade in classical Hodgkin lymphoma. Every patient experienced relapse after autologous stem cell transplantation, and brentuximab vedotin exposure varied. By magnetic negative selection, CD4+ T cells were purified from thawed PBMCs. The data were produced by immunoSEQ multiplex PCR, yet TCRdb's version contains in-frame clones alone and is incomplete. In the table there are over 25,000 clones, around three quarters of which are singletons. The starting material was CD4+ T cells from blood, obtained at baseline. These receptors were collected from a human donor with classical Hodgkin lymphoma.

The V and J genes are TRBV27 and TRBJ1-2, with 9 bases aligning to TRBD1. V lost 4 bases to trimming and J lost 7 bases; unmatched junction nucleotides: 4. The germline gives CDR1 MNHEY, CDR2 SMNVEV (reference sequence). The CDR3 has 13 residues. This chain's CDR3 is CASSSGDRAGYTF. The CDR3 DNA follows: TGTGCCAGCAGTTCTGGGGACAGGGCTGGCTACACCTTC.

V and J are TRBV19 and TRBJ2-5; either TRBD1 or TRBD2 may supply D (5 bases each). Germline V gene data show CDR1 as LNHDA and CDR2 as SQIVND (reference sequence). The CDR3 loop spans 16 amino acids. Trimming stripped 5 bases from V and 5 bases from J, with 21 bases between. The chain's CDR3 is CASSHPLGLAVETQYF. The CDR3 bases are TGTGCCAGTAGTCATCCCCTGGGGCTAGCCGTGGAGACCCAGTACTTC.

A remark on this clone: One end of the junction does not line up with germline, which may come from a read error. V gene TRBV30 combines with J gene TRBJ2-5, with a tentative D call TRBD2 (5 bases). Germline-derived CDR1 and CDR2 are GTSNPN and SVGIG (reference sequence). The CDR3 is 12 amino acids. The CDR3 protein is CAWSAASGIQDF. CDR3 DNA: TGTGCCTGGAGTGCAGCCTCGGGGATCCAGGACTTC.

The chain couples TRBV14 to TRBJ1-2, with TRBD1 matching over 7 bases. Germline CDR1 and CDR2: SGHDN and FVKESK. V gave up 4 bases and J gave up 7 bases; unmatched junction bases: 3. The CDR3 contains 12 residues. CDR3 protein: CASSLTGFGYTF. The CDR3 DNA sequence: TGTGCCAGCAGCCTGACAGGGTTTGGCTACACCTTC.

The V gene is TRBV7-2, the J gene TRBJ1-2; D is unresolved. V lost 5 bases to trimming and J lost 8 bases, with 27 bases between them. This CDR3 has 17 amino acids. Germline V CDR1 and CDR2: SGHTA, FQGNSA. For the CDR3, the DNA is TGTGCCAGCAGCCCATACAGTACGACCCGCGGAAATATGGGCTACACCTTC. Translation gives CASSPYSTTRGNMGYTF.

V gene TRBV28 combines with J gene TRBJ2-1, with D tentatively TRBD2 (5 bases). In germline, CDR1 is MDHEN, CDR2 SYDVKM. CDR3 length equals 17 residues. The V and J ends lost 4 bases and 0 bases respectively, with 16 bases between them. The CDR3, as DNA: TGTGCCAGCAGTTCCCCTTGGACTGAAAGCTCCTACAATGAGCAGTTCTTC. Translated: CASSSPWTESSYNEQFF.

This clone was picked up one time. This chain connects TRBV29-1 to TRBJ1-1, with 9 positions matching TRBD1. The junction had 8 bases not matched to a gene; V was cut back by 5 bases and J by 4 bases. Germline loops: CDR1 SQVTM, CDR2 ANQGSEA. The CDR3 is 14 amino acids. This CDR3 reads CSVPPGTGRTEAFF. In nucleotides, the CDR3 is TGCAGCGTTCCCCCCGGGACAGGGCGCACTGAAGCTTTCTTT.

This clone was detected only a few times. The rearrangement uses TRBV7-9 and TRBJ2-2, with D unclear. Germline V gene data show CDR1 as SEHNR and CDR2 as FQNEAQ (reference sequence). V lost 0 bases to trimming and J lost 3 bases, with 8 bases between them. The CDR3 contains 15 residues. The DNA for the CDR3 is TGTGCCAGCAGCTTAGCGCTGGTAGACACCGGGGAGCTGTTTTTT. Amino acids: CASSLALVDTGELFF.

This chain links TRBV25-1 with TRBJ1-1; no clear D gene. The CDR3 is made up of 12 amino acids. V was shortened by 4 bases and J by 1 base, with 4 bases between the two germline ends. The germline V gene has CDR1 MGHDK and CDR2 SYGVNS. The CDR3 bases are TGTGCCAGCAGTGGGCGGAACACTGAAGCTTTCTTT. Translating it yields CASSGRNTEAFF.

This clone has only one observation. The chain links TRBV28 to TRBJ1-4; 10 bases agree with TRBD1. From germline, CDR1 is MDHEN and CDR2 SYDVKM. V lost 6 bases and J lost 6; bases outside the gene matches: 10. CDR3 length equals 16 residues. The CDR3 DNA follows: TGTGCCAGCAGAGACAGGGGGCGCAAGACCCATGAAAAACTGTTTTTT. This sequence encodes CASRDRGRKTHEKLFF.

The chain has TRBV15 and TRBJ2-5; 10 bases match TRBD2. V shed 4 bases, J shed 4 bases, and the junction held 6 bases outside the gene matches. The V gene's germline CDR1 is LNHNV and CDR2 YYDKDF (reference sequence). This CDR3 region has 15 residues. CDR3 protein: CATSIGSGGPETQYF. CDR3 nucleotides: TGTGCCACCAGCATCGGTAGCGGGGGGCCAGAGACCCAGTACTTC.

The V call is TRBV2, the J call TRBJ2-7, with D possibly being TRBD2 (5 bases). The CDR3 contains 14 residues. Trimming stripped 8 bases from V and 0 bases from J, with 14 bases between. Germline loops: CDR1 SNHLY, CDR2 FYNNEI. CDR3 loop: CASPRGPSSYEQYF. Written as DNA, the CDR3 is TGTGCCAGCCCAAGAGGGCCTAGCTCCTACGAGCAGTACTTC.

The J gene is TRBJ2-7, the V gene TRBV5-1, with 7 bases lining up with TRBD1. The CDR3 is 13 amino acids. Germline assignment: CDR1 SGHRS and CDR2 YFSETQ. Trimming removed 2 bases from V and 4 bases from J; junction bases left unmatched: 3. The CDR3 DNA reads as TGCGCCAGCAGCTTTCCAGGGGGATACGAGCAGTACTTC. Translation: CASSFPGGYEQYF.